This T cell receptor beta chain was captured by sequencing in a study of vaccination effects on CD4 cells after COVID-19. In the study overall: Within the ViraFEST assay, antigen-specific CD4+ T cells underwent expansion with viral peptide pools prior to sequencing.

Notes on this clone: Its antigen is unidentified.

The assay was immunoSEQ multiplex PCR, and TCRdb's table has in-frame clones only and misses some. The sample comprises approximately 60,000 clones, nearly 80% of which are singletons, and about 4.5% rests with the top ten. At the end of about ten days of culture, CD4+ T cells were isolated. Participants were vaccinated with two doses of either the BNT162b2 or mRNA-1273 vaccine. A half-volume exchange with IL-2 medium occurred on days 3 and 7. The material was CD4+ T cells from PBMCs cultured without peptide, obtained after COVID-19 vaccination. This sequence originates from a human donor who received a COVID-19 vaccine.

CDR3: CASSLRADTQYF. The CDR3 DNA follows: TGTGCCAGCAGTTTGAGAGCAGATACGCAGTATTTT. The J gene is TRBJ2-3, the V gene TRBV12-3 or TRBV12-4; D gene ambiguous. The CDR3 consists of 12 residues. The germline V and J ends were trimmed by 3 bases and 4 bases, with 5 bases remaining between them.